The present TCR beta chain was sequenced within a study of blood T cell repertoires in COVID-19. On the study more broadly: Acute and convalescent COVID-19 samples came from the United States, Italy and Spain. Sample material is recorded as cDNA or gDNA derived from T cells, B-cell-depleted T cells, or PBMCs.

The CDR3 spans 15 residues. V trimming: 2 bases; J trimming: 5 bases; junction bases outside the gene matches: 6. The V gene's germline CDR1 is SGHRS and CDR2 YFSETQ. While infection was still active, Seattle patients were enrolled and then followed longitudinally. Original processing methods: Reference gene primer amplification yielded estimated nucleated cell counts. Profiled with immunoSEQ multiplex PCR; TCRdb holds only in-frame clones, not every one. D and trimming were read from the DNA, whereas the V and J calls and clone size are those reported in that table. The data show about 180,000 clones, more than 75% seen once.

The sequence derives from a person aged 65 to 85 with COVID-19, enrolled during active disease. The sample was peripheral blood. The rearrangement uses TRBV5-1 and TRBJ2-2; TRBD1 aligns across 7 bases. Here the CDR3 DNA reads TGCGCCAGCAGCTTACAGGGGTATGGGACCGGGGAGCTGTTTTTT. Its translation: CASSLQGYGTGELFF.